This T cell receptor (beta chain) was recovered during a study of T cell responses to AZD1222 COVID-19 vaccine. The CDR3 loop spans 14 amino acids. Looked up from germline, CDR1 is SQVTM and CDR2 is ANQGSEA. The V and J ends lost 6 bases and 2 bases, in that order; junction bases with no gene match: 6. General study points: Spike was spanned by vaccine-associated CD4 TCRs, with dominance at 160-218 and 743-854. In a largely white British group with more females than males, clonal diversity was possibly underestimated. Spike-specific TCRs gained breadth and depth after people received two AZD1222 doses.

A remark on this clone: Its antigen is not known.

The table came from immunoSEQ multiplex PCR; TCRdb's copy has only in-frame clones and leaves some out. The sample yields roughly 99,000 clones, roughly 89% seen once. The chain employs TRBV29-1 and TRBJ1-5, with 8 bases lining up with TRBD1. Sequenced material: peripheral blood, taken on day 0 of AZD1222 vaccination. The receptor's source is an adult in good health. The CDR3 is CSVRAGGGNQPQHF. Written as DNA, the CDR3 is TGCAGCGTCCGAGCAGGGGGCGGCAATCAGCCCCAGCATTTT.